The sequence of this TCR beta chain was determined in a study of blood T cell repertoires in COVID-19. Original methodology: Reference gene primers were amplified, and this amplification served to estimate nucleated cell counts. Assay used: immunoSEQ multiplex PCR; TCRdb lists only in-frame clones, some missing. Clonal size and the V and J genes are those of that table, whereas D and trimming came from the DNA. The sample carries some 240,000 clones, 70% to 90% recorded once. V gave up 3 bases and J gave up 1 base, with 10 bases separating them. This CDR3 contains 15 residues. Looked up from germline, CDR1 is MNHEY and CDR2 is SMNVEV (reference sequence).

The chain joins TRBV27 to TRBJ1-5; maybe TRBD1 (5 bases). The sample comprised PBMCs or T cells enriched from blood (not recorded which). The receptor was isolated from a woman between 45 and 65 years old who had been exposed to COVID-19. The CDR3 sequence: CASSFSGRSNQPQHF. CDR3 bases: TGTGCCAGCAGTTTTTCAGGGCGCAGCAATCAGCCCCAGCATTTT.